Sequencing of this TCR beta chain was carried out in a study of blood T cell repertoires in COVID-19 (dated by TCRdb to 2019 to 2021). Some background on the complete study: Samples from collaborators originated in the United States, Italy and Spain and spanned both the acute and convalescent phases of COVID-19. Where HLA class I and class II types were available, the types were taken from metadata supplied by the sample provider, not from assay-based typing. The material from the prospective study consisted of cDNA or gDNA derived from T cells, B-cell-depleted T cells, or PBMCs. The repertoires were released in a freely available public database meant as a resource for research on the immune response to SARS-CoV-2. Subjects who had been exposed to COVID-19, were actively infected with it, or had recovered from it provided the deeply sampled blood TCRbeta repertoires that made up the dataset. A de-identified subject ID, COVID-19 status, age in years and sex were almost always included in the sample metadata. Samples came from the ongoing ImmuneRACE study (first 160 participants) plus 1,254 subjects from 6 global collaborators.

Collaborating institutions collected whole blood in K2EDTA tubes following their own protocols. For TCRbeta analysis, collaborator samples were shipped as frozen whole blood, as isolated PBMCs, or as DNA extracted from either sample type. With regard to this clone: Its target antigen remains unknown. Per-base qualities were not stored, and no clone one base away is much larger.

Summary of the overall study and its limitations: Clinical and demographic metadata were provided uncurated, with the amount varying by source and participant.

TCRbeta CDR3 regions were amplified from genomic DNA by means of the immunoSEQ Assay, a bias-controlled multiplex PCR. In the original analysis: The number of nucleated cells in each sample was estimated by amplification of reference gene primers within the assay. To quantify the absolute abundance of each unique TCRbeta CDR3 rearrangement, sequence reads were collapsed and filtered. For each sample, productive Simpson clonality was calculated as the square root of Simpson's diversity index across productive rearrangements. The source is immuneACCESS, and TCRdb retained only in-frame sequences with V and J called. Part of the clones is not carried over; for the studies checked, unresolved V genes explain less than half of this, and the remainder is unexplained. The DNA gave D and trimming, while V, J and clone size come from that table. The sample profile shows 270,000 or so clones; roughly 84% of them were found once. Around 3.2% of the sample lies in the top ten.

Source material: peripheral blood. The receptor was isolated from a woman between 18 and 30 years old with acute or convalescent COVID-19.

CDR3 loop: CASSLDREYGYTF. The nucleotides are TGTGCCAGCAGCTTGGACAGGGAGTATGGCTACACCTTC. Recombination joined TRBV5-4 with TRBJ1-2; 6 matching bases give a weak D call of TRBD1. For CDR1 and CDR2, the germline V gene (reference sequence) lists SGHNT and YYREEE. Counted from cysteine to phenylalanine, this CDR3 has 13 amino acids. Only the CDR3 portion is preserved as DNA: 39 bases, with reading frame beginning at the first base. The V and J ends are trimmed by 0 bases and 5 bases, leaving 8 bases between them.